The TCR beta chain under discussion was sequenced for a study of shared T cell receptors in the human thymus (TCRdb year 2021). For context, the study as a whole: The study investigated the way shared, self-reactive T-cell receptor alpha chains are produced in the human thymus.

Comments on this clone: Its antigen specificity is not known. The input lacks base qualities; no much larger clone sits a single base away.

The library came from the immunoSEQ multiplex PCR assay. Drawn from immuneACCESS, this table holds only the in-frame rearrangements with V and J called that TCRdb kept. Clones are partly lost; checked studies trace under half to an unresolved V gene and leave the rest unexplained. The sample includes hundreds of thousands of clones, with approximately 78% observed a single time. In total, the top ten clones hold about 0.014% of the sample. CDR3 length: 17 amino acids, cysteine to phenylalanine. The entry retains the CDR3 DNA only, 51 bases that are in frame from base 1. The germline V gene specifies KGHSH as CDR1 and LQKENI as CDR2. V lost 3 bases and J lost 1 base, and the count of bases not matched to a germline gene is 8. The same sample was also studied in work on human thymus T cells. The other study reports the following: In Finland, the donors were immunologically healthy infants who were having open corrective cardiac surgery for congenital heart defects. Thymus tissue was collected as surgical resects that were removed during corrective cardiac surgery. Both the thymic and the peripheral blood repertoires appeared to show biased V and J gene segment usage. Highly overlapping thymic TCR repertoires among unrelated individuals were reported in the related research. The study used roughly eight infant thymus samples plus four related peripheral blood samples to characterize TCR alpha and beta repertoires. Donor ages ranging from 7 to 244 days were recorded, and 5 to 7 male and a couple of female infants were included in the cohort. Thymocytes were released mechanically from tissue and stored at -70 °C as pellets of 10-30 million cells. A QIAsymphony instrument was used to extract genomic DNA from the frozen cell pellets. Using the immunoSEQ multiplex PCR assay, the TCRB and TCRAD loci were amplified from a standardized quantity of quality-controlled genomic DNA. The amplicons spanned the V(D)J region and were long enough to cover the CDR3 and allow V and J genes to be identified. The commercial immunoSEQ service was used to sequence amplicons on an Illumina platform. Primer bias and sequencing errors were corrected as previously described, and TCRAD and TCRB were defined on the basis of the IMGT database. Repertoires were analysed with immunoSEQ Analyzer 3.0 and VDJTools, covering basic statistics, V/J segment usage, diversity estimates, rarefaction and pairwise overlap. Diversity was estimated with Chao1, ChaoE, Efron-Thisted, Shannon and inverse Simpson indices, and also on datasets down-sampled to the smallest sample. Repertoire overlap was determined by strict matching of CDR3 nucleotide sequence, V gene and J gene, and Jaccard-based multidimensional scaling clustering was applied. On average, thymus samples gave around 880,000 unique TCRB clonotypes, whereas blood samples gave approximately 84,000.

The rearrangement combines TRBV18 with TRBJ2-5; 10 of the junction bases match TRBD1. This receptor was taken from a boy under two years old with a congenital heart defect. Donor details come from another sample of the same person, matched by shared clones. Specimen: thymocytes. The DNA sequence is TGTGCCAGCTCACCCACACCGGGACAGGGGATCCAAGAGACCCAGTACTTC. It translates as CASSPTPGQGIQETQYF.